The clone carrying this T cell receptor (beta chain) was detected ten times or more. Antigen specificity is unknown. Germline V lookup: CDR1 LGHNA, CDR2 YNFKEQ. CDR3 length: 16 amino acids. V was clipped by 0 bases and J by 3 bases, with 15 bases between them. A single record per CDR3 protein comes from TCRdb applying MiXCR to the 5' RACE reads. The table includes tens of thousands of distinct CDR3 sequences, under 10% detected once. This sample is drawn from a study of neurological immune-mediated disorders. Whole-study findings and limits: None of the CDR3 amino acid sequences in expanded clones turned up in more than one subject, which points to private repertoires in all groups.

The sample was PBMCs. The source of this sequence is a middle-aged man in good health. The rearrangement joins TRBV4-2 to TRBJ2-7; D could derive from TRBD1 or TRBD2 (5 bases each). This chain's CDR3 is CASSQDPLGEYYEQYF. CDR3 bases: TGTGCCAGCAGCCAAGATCCTTTAGGGGAGTACTACGAGCAGTACTTC.